A selection of T cell receptor beta chains follows, all from one sample in a study of blood T cell repertoires in COVID-19. Sequencing was performed with immunoSEQ multiplex PCR; in TCRdb, only in-frame clones are kept and a portion is missing. The table has tens of thousands of clones, 89% seen once; the top ten hold around 40%. The sample consisted of peripheral blood. The receptor source for this set is a woman aged 60-75 years with COVID-19, enrolled during active disease. The CDR3 runs from the conserved cysteine through the conserved F or W. Each record gives: D gene, V gene, J gene, clone size, CDR3 DNA, CDR3 protein. D genes are given only for firm matches. Clone size is shown for a subset of rows, as once, few, many or a class of expanded clone.

D gene: NA; V gene: TRBV3-1/TRBV3-2; J gene: TRBJ2-5; clone size: NA; CDR3 DNA: TGTGCCAGCAGCCCCTCGGAGGTGAGAGAGACCCAGTACTTC; CDR3 protein: CASSPSEVRETQYF
D gene: NA; V gene: TRBV2; J gene: TRBJ2-1; clone size: NA; CDR3 DNA: TGTGCCAGCAGTTTACAGGGAATCAATGAGCAGTTCTTC; CDR3 protein: CASSLQGINEQFF
D gene: TRBD2; V gene: TRBV6-6; J gene: TRBJ2-5; clone size: few; CDR3 DNA: TGTGCCAGCAGGTCTTCTAGCGGGAGTATTGAGACCCAGTACTTC; CDR3 protein: CASRSSSGSIETQYF
D gene: NA; V gene: TRBV25-1; J gene: TRBJ1-6; clone size: few; CDR3 DNA: TGTGCCAGCAGTGACGGTCGCTGGAGTAATTCACCCCTCCACTTT; CDR3 protein: CASSDGRWSNSPLHF
D gene: TRBD1; V gene: TRBV7-2; J gene: TRBJ2-5; clone size: NA; CDR3 DNA: TGTGCCAGCTCTGGCCGGGACAGGGTTGTCGCAGAGACCCAGTACTTC; CDR3 protein: CASSGRDRVVAETQYF
D gene: NA; V gene: TRBV12-3/TRBV12-4; J gene: TRBJ1-2; clone size: NA; CDR3 DNA: TGTGCCAGCAGTGATCAGGGATTCGGCTACACCTTC; CDR3 protein: CASSDQGFGYTF
D gene: NA; V gene: TRBV18; J gene: TRBJ2-7; clone size: NA; CDR3 DNA: TGTGCCAGCTCACCGCCTGCCAGGGCCTACGAGCAGTACTTC; CDR3 protein: CASSPPARAYEQYF
D gene: NA; V gene: TRBV10-3; J gene: TRBJ2-2; clone size: NA; CDR3 DNA: TGTGCCATCAGTCGGGACACTCTGAACACCGGGGAGCTGTTTTTT; CDR3 protein: CAISRDTLNTGELFF
D gene: TRBD1; V gene: TRBV9; J gene: TRBJ2-2; clone size: NA; CDR3 DNA: TGTGCCAGCAGTAATGGACAGGGAGGCCGAGCCGGGGAGCTGTTTTTT; CDR3 protein: CASSNGQGGRAGELFF
D gene: NA; V gene: TRBV6-5; J gene: TRBJ2-1; clone size: NA; CDR3 DNA: TGTGCCAGCAGTTATCGCAATGAGCAGTTCTTC; CDR3 protein: CASSYRNEQFF
D gene: TRBD1; V gene: TRBV5-1; J gene: TRBJ2-2; clone size: NA; CDR3 DNA: TGCGCCAGCAGCTACTCAACAGGGGGTCCTGGGCAGCTGTTTTTT; CDR3 protein: CASSYSTGGPGQLFF
D gene: NA; V gene: TRBV5-5; J gene: TRBJ1-1; clone size: NA; CDR3 DNA: TGTGCCAGCACGGGGGGGAACACTGAAGCTTTCTTT; CDR3 protein: CASTGGNTEAFF
D gene: TRBD2; V gene: TRBV9; J gene: TRBJ2-1; clone size: NA; CDR3 DNA: TGTGCCAGCAGCCCCCGGGGTAGCGGGAGCTACAATGAGCAGTTCTTC; CDR3 protein: CASSPRGSGSYNEQFF
D gene: NA; V gene: TRBV6-5; J gene: TRBJ2-7; clone size: NA; CDR3 DNA: TGTGCCAGCAGTTACTCGAGGCCGAACTCCTACGAGCAGTACTTC; CDR3 protein: CASSYSRPNSYEQYF
D gene: NA; V gene: TRBV9; J gene: TRBJ2-3; clone size: NA; CDR3 DNA: TGTGCCAGCAGCGTTACTCCCCACGGGCAGTATTTT; CDR3 protein: CASSVTPHGQYF
D gene: TRBD2; V gene: TRBV6-6; J gene: TRBJ2-3; clone size: NA; CDR3 DNA: TGTGCCAGCAGTTACGGGCGGGGGGGCCTAGATACGCAGTATTTT; CDR3 protein: CASSYGRGGLDTQYF
D gene: NA; V gene: TRBV18; J gene: TRBJ1-1; clone size: NA; CDR3 DNA: TGTGCCAGCTCCCCCCTCAGGGACACTGAAGCTTTCTTT; CDR3 protein: CASSPLRDTEAFF
D gene: TRBD1; V gene: TRBV4-1; J gene: TRBJ2-2; clone size: NA; CDR3 DNA: TGCGCCAGCAGCCAAGAAGGGCACAGGGGGCTGAACACCGGGGAGCTGTTTTTT; CDR3 protein: CASSQEGHRGLNTGELFF
D gene: NA; V gene: TRBV6-2/TRBV6-3; J gene: TRBJ2-7; clone size: NA; CDR3 DNA: TGTGCCAGCAGCCCACTCCGGACAGATGAGCAGTACTTC; CDR3 protein: CASSPLRTDEQYF
D gene: NA; V gene: TRBV7-7; J gene: TRBJ2-2; clone size: NA; CDR3 DNA: TGTGCCAGCAGCTTGAGCTCGAACACCGGGGAGCTGTTTTTT; CDR3 protein: CASSLSSNTGELFF
D gene: NA; V gene: TRBV2; J gene: TRBJ1-6; clone size: NA; CDR3 DNA: TGTGCCAGCAACACCCCAGGGGCCAATTCACCCCTCCACTTT; CDR3 protein: CASNTPGANSPLHF
D gene: NA; V gene: TRBV28; J gene: TRBJ1-5; clone size: NA; CDR3 DNA: TGTGCCAGCAGTGACGCGGGACAGCCCCAGCATTTT; CDR3 protein: CASSDAGQPQHF
D gene: NA; V gene: TRBV18; J gene: TRBJ1-2; clone size: once; CDR3 DNA: TGTGCCAGCTCACCACAGCAACTGGGTCGGCAGGTTGGCTACACCTTC; CDR3 protein: CASSPQQLGRQVGYTF
D gene: TRBD2; V gene: TRBV27; J gene: TRBJ2-7; clone size: NA; CDR3 DNA: TGTGCCAGCAGCCCTCAGGGGCGGGAGGTCGGCCACGAGCAGTACTTC; CDR3 protein: CASSPQGREVGHEQYF